This record covers a single T cell receptor beta chain. As yet, its antigen is unknown. TCRdb passed the 5' RACE reads through MiXCR, listing each CDR3 protein once. The table lists roughly 300,000 distinct CDR3 sequences, around 15% of them singletons. This entry is derived from a study of T-cell memory formation after mild COVID-19. Regarding the study as a whole: A second wave expanding day 15 to 37 was CD4+-biased; contracting clones were balanced. SARS-CoV-2 specificity of second-wave clones peaking day 37 was unconfirmed. Detection of some responders pre-infection suggested pre-existing cross-reactive memory T cells participated.

Looked up from germline, CDR1 is SGHVS and CDR2 is FNYEAQ. CDR3 length: 14 amino acids. V shed 5 bases, J shed 8 bases, and the junction held 9 bases outside the gene matches. The material sequenced was PBMCs or a T cell subset sorted from them (not recorded which). The sequence was collected from a man between 18 and 29 years old who had mild COVID-19 (a few samples of this study predate the infection). Cell type and time point are not known. V and J are TRBV7-6 and TRBJ1-2, with 9 nucleotides matching TRBD1. The CDR3 DNA reads TGTGCCAGCAGCCAAGACAGGGGGAAGGAGGGCTACACCTTC. This sequence encodes CASSQDRGKEGYTF.